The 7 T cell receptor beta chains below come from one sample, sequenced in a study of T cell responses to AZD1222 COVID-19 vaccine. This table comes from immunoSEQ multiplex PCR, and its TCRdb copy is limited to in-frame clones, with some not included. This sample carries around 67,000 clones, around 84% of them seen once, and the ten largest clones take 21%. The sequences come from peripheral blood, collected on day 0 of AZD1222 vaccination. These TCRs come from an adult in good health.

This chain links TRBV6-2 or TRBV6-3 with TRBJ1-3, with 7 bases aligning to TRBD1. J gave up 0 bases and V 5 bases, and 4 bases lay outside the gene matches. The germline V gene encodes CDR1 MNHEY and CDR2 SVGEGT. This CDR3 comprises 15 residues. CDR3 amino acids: CASSRRTGSGNTIYF. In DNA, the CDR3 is TGTGCCAGCAGTAGACGGACAGGCTCTGGAAACACCATATATTTT.

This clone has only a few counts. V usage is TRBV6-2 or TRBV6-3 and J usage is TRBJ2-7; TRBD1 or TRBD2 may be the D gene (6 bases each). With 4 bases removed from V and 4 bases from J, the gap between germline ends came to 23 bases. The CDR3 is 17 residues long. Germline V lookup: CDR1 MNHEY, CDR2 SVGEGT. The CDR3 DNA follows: TGTGCCAGCAGTTCTTCCTACGCTTGGGGGGCGCGTTACGAGCAGTACTTC. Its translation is CASSSSYAWGARYEQYF.

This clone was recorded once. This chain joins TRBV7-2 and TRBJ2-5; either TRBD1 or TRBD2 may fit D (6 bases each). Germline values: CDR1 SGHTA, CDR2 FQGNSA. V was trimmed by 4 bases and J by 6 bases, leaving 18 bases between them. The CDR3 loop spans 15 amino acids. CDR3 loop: CASSSRAGAGKTQYF. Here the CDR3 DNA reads TGTGCCAGCAGCTCCCGAGCAGGGGCGGGGAAGACCCAGTACTTC.

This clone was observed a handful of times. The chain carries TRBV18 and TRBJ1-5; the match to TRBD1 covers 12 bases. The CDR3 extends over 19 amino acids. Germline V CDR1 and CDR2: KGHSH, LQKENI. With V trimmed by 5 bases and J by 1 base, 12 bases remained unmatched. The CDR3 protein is CASSSFPGQGAGSNQPQHF. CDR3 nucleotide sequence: TGTGCCAGCTCATCTTTCCCGGGACAGGGGGCTGGAAGCAATCAGCCCCAGCATTTT.

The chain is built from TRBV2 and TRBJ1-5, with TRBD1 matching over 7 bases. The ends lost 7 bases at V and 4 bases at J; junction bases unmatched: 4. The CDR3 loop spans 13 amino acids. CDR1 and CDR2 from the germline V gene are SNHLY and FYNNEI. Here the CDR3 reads CASTLDRNQPQHF. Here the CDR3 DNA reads TGTGCCAGCACCCTGGACAGGAATCAGCCCCAGCATTTT.

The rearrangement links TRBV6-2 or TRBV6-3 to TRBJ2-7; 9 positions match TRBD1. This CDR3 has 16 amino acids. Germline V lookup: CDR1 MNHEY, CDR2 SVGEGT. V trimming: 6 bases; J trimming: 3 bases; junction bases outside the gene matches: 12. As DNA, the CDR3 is TGTGCCAGCAGCTCCAACCGACAGGGGGGGATCTACGAGCAGTACTTC. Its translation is CASSSNRQGGIYEQYF.

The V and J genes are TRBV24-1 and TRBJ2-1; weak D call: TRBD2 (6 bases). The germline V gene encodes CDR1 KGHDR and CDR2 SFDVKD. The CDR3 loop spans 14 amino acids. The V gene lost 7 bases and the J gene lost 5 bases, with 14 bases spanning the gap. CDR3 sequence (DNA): TGTGCCACCAGCTCCCCCGGGAGCGACAATGAGCAGTTCTTC. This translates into CATSSPGSDNEQFF.